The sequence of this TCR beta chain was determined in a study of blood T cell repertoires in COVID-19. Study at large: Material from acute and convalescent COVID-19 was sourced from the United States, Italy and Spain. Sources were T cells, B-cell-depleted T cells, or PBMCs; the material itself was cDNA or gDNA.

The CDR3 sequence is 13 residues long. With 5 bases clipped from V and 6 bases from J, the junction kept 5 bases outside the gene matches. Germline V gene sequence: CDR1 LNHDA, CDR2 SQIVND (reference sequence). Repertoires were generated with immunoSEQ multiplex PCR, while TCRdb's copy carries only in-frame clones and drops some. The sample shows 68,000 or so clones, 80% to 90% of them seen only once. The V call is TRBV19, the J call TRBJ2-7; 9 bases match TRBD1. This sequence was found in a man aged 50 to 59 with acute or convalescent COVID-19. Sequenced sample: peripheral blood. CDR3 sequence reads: CASSQGQGGEQYF. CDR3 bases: TGTGCCAGTAGTCAGGGACAGGGTGGCGAGCAGTACTTC.